This T cell receptor beta chain was profiled in a study of identical twins. This clonotype was seen only a few times. Its antigen remains unidentified. Losses at the gene ends were 2 bases for V and 3 bases for J; bases not matched to a gene: 7. The CDR3 is made up of 16 amino acids. Germline V gives CDR1 SGHRS, CDR2 YFSETQ. Each cDNA held unique molecular identifiers, and template switching gave it a universal primer site. Each CDR3 protein gets one entry after TCRdb re-called the 5' RACE reads with MiXCR. This sample carries around 570,000 distinct CDR3 sequences, 9.6% of them seen once, and the ten largest clones take roughly 3%. Study-level results: Recombination models fit unrelated individuals' TCR alpha sharing but underestimated twins'.

The sample was also linked to a second study, of yellow fever vaccine responses in identical twins.

The clonotype comes from a woman between 18 and 29 years old in good health. J is TRBJ2-2 and V is TRBV5-1, with 7 bases identical to TRBD2. The specimen sequenced was PBMCs. This chain's CDR3 is CASSFRAGPDTGELFF. CDR3 sequence (DNA): TGCGCCAGCAGCTTTCGAGCGGGGCCCGACACCGGGGAGCTGTTTTTT.